This T cell receptor beta chain was documented in a study of blood T cell repertoires in COVID-19. The repertoire was sequenced with immunoSEQ multiplex PCR; TCRdb's copy has only in-frame clones and lacks some. The sample holds fewer than 110,000 clones, 84% seen once. CDR3 size: 15 residues. V lost 0 bases and J 9 bases, leaving 13 bases between the germline ends. Looked up from germline, CDR1 is SGDLS and CDR2 is YYNGEE. Sequenced: peripheral blood. This chain connects TRBV9 to TRBJ1-6; D may be TRBD1 (6 bases). The receptor's source is a human donor in a cohort sampled during active or convalescent COVID-19. The CDR3 loop is CASSVEGQGSSPLHF. CDR3 coding DNA: TGTGCCAGCAGCGTAGAGGGCCAGGGGTCTTCACCCCTCCACTTT. Combining the CDR3 with reference TRBV9 and TRBJ1-6 gives the whole variable domain DSGVTQTPKHLITATGQRVTLRCSPRSGDLSVYWYQQSLDQGLQFLIQYYNGEERAKGNILERFSAQQFPDLHSELNLSSLELGDSALYFCASSVEGQGSSPLHFGNGTRLTVT.